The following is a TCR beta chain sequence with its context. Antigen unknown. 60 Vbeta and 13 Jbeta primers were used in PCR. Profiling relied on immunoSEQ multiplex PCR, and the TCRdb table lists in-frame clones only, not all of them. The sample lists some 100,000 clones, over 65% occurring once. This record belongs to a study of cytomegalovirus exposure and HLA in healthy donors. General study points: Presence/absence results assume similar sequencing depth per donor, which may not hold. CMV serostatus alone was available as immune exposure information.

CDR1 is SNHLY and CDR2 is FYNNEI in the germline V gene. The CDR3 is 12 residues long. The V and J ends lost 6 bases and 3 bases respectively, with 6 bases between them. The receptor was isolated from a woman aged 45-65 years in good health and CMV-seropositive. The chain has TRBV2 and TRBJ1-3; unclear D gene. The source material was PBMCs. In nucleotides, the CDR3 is TGTGCCAGCAGCCCCCGTGGAAACACCATATATTTT. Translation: CASSPRGNTIYF.